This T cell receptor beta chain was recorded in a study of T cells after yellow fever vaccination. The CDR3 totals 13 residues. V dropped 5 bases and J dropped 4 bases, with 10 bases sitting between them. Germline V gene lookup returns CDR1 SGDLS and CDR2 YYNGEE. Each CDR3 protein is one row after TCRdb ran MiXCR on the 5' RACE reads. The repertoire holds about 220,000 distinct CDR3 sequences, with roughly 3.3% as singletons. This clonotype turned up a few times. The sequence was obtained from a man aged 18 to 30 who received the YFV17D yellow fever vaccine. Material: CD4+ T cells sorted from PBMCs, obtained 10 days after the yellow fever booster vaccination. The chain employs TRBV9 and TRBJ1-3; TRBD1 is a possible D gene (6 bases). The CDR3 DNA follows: TGTGCCAGCAGATCAGGGGTAGGAAACACCATATATTTT. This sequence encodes CASRSGVGNTIYF.